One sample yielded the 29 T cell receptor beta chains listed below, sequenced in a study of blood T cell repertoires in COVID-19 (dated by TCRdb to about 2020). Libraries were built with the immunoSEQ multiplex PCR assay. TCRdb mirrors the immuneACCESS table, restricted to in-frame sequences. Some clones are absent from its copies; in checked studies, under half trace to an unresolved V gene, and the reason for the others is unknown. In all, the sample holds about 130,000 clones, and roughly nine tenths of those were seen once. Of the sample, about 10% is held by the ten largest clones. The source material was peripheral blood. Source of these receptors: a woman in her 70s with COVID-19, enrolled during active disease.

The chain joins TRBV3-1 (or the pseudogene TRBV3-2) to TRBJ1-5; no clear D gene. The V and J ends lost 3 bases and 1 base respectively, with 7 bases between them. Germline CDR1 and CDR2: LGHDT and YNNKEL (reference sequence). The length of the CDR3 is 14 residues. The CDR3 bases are TGTGCCAGCAGCCACGGAGCAAGCAATCAGCCCCAGCATTTT. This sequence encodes CASSHGASNQPQHF.

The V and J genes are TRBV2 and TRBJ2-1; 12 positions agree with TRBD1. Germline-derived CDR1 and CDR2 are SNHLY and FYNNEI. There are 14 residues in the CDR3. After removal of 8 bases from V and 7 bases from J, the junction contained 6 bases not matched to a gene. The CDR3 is CASEGQGARNEQFF. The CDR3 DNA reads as TGTGCCAGCGAGGGACAGGGGGCTAGGAATGAGCAGTTCTTC. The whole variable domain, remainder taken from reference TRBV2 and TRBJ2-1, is EPEVTQTPSHQVTQMGQEVILRCVPISNHLYFYWYRQILGQKVEFLVSFYNNEISEKSEIFDDQFSVERPDGSNFTLKIRSTKLEDSAMYFCASEGQGARNEQFFGPGTRLTVL.

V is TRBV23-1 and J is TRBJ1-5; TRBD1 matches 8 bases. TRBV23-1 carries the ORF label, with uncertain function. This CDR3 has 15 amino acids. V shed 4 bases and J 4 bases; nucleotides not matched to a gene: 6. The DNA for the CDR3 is TGCGCCAGCAGTCTTCCGACAGGGGCAAATCAGCCCCAGCATTTT. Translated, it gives CASSLPTGANQPQHF.

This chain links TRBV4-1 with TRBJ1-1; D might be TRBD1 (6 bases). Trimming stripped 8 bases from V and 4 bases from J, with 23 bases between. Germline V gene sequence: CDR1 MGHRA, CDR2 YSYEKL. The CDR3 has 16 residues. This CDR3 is CASRSPGQGTGTEAFF. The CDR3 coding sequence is TGCGCCAGCCGATCCCCGGGACAAGGAACGGGCACTGAAGCTTTCTTT.

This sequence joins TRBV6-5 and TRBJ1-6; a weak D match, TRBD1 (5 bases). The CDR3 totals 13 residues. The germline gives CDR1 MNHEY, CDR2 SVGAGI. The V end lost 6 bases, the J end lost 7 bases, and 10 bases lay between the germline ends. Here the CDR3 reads CASSRARNSPLHF. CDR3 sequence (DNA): TGTGCCAGCAGCAGGGCCCGGAATTCACCCCTCCACTTT.

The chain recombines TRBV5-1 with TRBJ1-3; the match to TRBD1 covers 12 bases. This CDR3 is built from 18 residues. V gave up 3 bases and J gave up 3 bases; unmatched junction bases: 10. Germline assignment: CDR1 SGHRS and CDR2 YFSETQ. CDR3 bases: TGCGCCAGCAGCTGGACCGGGACAGGGGGCTTAGGTGGAAACACCATATATTTT. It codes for CASSWTGTGGLGGNTIYF.

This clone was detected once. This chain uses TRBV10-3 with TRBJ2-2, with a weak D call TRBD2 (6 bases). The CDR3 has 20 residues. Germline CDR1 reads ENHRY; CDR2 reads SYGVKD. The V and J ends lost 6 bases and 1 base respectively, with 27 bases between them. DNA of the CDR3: TGTGCCATCAGGGGGACTCCATCTGAGGGGCCTATAGAGAACACCGGGGAGCTGTTTTTT. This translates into CAIRGTPSEGPIENTGELFF.

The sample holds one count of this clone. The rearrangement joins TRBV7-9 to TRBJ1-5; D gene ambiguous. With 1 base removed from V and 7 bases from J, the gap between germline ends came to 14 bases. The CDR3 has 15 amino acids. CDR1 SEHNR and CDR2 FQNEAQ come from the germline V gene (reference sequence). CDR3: CASSLETGTGQPQHF. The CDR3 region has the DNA TGTGCCAGCAGCTTAGAGACGGGTACCGGGCAGCCCCAGCATTTT.

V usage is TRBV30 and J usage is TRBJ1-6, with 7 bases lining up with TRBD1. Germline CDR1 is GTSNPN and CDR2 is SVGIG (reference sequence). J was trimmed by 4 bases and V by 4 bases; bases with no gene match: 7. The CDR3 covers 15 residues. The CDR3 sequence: CAWTRQGLYNSPLHF. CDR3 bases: TGTGCCTGGACCCGACAGGGCCTTTATAATTCACCCCTCCACTTT.

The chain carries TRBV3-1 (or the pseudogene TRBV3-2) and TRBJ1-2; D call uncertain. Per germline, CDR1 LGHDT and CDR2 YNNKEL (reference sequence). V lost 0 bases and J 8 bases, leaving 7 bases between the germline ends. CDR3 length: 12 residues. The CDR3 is CASSQDSRGYTF. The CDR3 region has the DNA TGTGCCAGCAGCCAAGATTCCAGAGGCTACACCTTC.

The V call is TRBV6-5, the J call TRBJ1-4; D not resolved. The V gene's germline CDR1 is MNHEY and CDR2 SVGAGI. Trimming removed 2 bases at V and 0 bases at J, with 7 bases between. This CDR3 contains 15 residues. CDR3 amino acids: CASSYSGTTNEKLFF. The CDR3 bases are TGTGCCAGCAGTTACAGCGGAACAACTAATGAAAAACTGTTTTTT.

The CDR3 coding sequence is TGTGCCAGCAGCTTGTTGGGCACAGGGGGCCATGAAGCTTTCTTT. The encoded protein is CASSLLGTGGHEAFF. The chain joins TRBV5-4 to TRBJ1-1; TRBD1 matches at 9 bases. Germline-derived CDR1 and CDR2 are SGHNT and YYREEE (reference sequence). V gave up 1 base and J gave up 7 bases; unmatched junction bases: 8. The CDR3 extends over 15 amino acids.

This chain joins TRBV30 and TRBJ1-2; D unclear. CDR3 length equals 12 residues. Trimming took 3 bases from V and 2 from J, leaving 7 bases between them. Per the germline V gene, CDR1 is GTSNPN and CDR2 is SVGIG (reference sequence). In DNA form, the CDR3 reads TGTGCCTGGAGCCCCATGAACTATGGCTACACCTTC. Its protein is CAWSPMNYGYTF. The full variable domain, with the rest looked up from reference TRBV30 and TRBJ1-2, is SQTIHQWPATLVQPVGSPLSLECTVEGTSNPNLYWYRQAAGRGLQLLFYSVGIGQISSEVPQNLSASRPQDRQFILSSKKLLLSDSGFYLCAWSPMNYGYTFGSGTRLTVV.

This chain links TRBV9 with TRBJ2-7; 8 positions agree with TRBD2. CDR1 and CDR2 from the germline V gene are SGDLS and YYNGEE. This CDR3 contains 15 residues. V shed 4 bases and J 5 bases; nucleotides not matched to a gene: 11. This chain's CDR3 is CASSPRAGRGHEQYF. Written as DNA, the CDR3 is TGTGCCAGCAGCCCCCGGGCCGGGAGGGGCCACGAGCAGTACTTC.

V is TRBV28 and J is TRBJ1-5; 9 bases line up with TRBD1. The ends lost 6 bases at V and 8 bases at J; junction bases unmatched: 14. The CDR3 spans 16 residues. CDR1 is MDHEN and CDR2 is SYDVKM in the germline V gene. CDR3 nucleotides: TGTGCCAGCAGACCAACCCAGACAGGGGGACAAGAGCCCCAGCATTTT. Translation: CASRPTQTGGQEPQHF.

The CDR3 spells CASSPTSGASTDTQYF. DNA for the CDR3: TGTGCCAGCAGCCCGACTAGCGGGGCTAGCACAGATACGCAGTATTTT. The chain carries TRBV11-3 and TRBJ2-3; 11 bases map to TRBD2. The ends lost 5 bases at V and 0 bases at J; junction bases unmatched: 4. Germline V gives CDR1 SGHNT, CDR2 YENEEA. The CDR3 is made up of 16 amino acids.

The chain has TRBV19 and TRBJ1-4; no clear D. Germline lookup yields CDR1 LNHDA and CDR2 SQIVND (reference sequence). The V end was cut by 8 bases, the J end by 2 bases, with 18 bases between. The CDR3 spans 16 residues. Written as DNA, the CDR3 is TGTGCCAGTTCCCCGGGCGGGAAGAGCACTAATGAAAAACTGTTTTTT. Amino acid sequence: CASSPGGKSTNEKLFF. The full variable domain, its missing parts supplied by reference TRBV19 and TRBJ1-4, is DGGITQSPKYLFRKEGQNVTLSCEQNLNHDAMYWYRQDPGQGLRLIYYSQIVNDFQKGDIAEGYSVSREKKESFPLTVTSAQKNPTAFYLCASSPGGKSTNEKLFFGSGTQLSVL.

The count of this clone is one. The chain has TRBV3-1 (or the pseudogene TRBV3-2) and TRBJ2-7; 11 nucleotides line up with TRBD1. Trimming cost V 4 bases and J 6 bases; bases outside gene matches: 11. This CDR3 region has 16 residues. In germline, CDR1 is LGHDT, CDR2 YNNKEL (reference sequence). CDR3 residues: CASSLSWDRGLGEQYF. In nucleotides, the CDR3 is TGTGCCAGCAGCCTAAGTTGGGACAGGGGGTTGGGCGAGCAGTACTTC.

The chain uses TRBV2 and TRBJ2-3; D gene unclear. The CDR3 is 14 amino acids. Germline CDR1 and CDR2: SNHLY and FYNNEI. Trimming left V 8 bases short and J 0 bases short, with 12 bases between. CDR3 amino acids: CASPRDSSTDTQYF. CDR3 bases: TGTGCCAGCCCCAGAGACTCTAGCACAGATACGCAGTATTTT. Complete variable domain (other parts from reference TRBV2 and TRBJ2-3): EPEVTQTPSHQVTQMGQEVILRCVPISNHLYFYWYRQILGQKVEFLVSFYNNEISEKSEIFDDQFSVERPDGSNFTLKIRSTKLEDSAMYFCASPRDSSTDTQYFGPGTRLTVL.

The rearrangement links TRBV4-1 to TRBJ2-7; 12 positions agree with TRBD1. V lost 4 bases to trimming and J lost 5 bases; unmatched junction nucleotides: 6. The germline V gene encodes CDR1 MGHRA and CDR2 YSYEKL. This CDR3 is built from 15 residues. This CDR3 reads CASSPGTGGNDEQYF. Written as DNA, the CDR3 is TGCGCCAGCAGCCCCGGGACAGGGGGCAACGACGAGCAGTACTTC.

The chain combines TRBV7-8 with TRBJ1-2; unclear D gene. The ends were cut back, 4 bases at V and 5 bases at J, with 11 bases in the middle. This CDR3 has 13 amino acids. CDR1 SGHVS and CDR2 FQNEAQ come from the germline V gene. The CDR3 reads CASSSPLFYGYTF. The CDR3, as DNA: TGTGCCAGCAGCTCCCCGTTGTTTTATGGCTACACCTTC.

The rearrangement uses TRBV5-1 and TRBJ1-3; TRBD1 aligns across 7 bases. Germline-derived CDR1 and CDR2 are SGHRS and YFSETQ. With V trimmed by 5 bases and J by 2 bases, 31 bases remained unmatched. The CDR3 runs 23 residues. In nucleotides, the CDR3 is TGCGCCAGCAGTTCGGGGACAGACGATGAATTGGTGGACCCGGCCCCTCCTGGAAACACCATATATTTT. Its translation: CASSSGTDDELVDPAPPGNTIYF.

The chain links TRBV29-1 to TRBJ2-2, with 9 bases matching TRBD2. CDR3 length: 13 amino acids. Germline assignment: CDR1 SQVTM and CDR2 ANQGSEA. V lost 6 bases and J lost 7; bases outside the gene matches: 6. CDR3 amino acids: CSVRRGGDGELFF. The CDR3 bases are TGCAGCGTCCGGCGGGGGGGCGACGGGGAGCTGTTTTTT.

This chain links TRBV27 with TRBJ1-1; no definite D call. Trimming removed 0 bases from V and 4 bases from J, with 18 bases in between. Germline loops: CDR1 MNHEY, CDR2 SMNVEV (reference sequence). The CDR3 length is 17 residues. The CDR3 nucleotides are TGTGCCAGCAGTTTATCGAGTAGGTTCCTCGGAGGCACTGAAGCTTTCTTT. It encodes CASSLSSRFLGGTEAFF.

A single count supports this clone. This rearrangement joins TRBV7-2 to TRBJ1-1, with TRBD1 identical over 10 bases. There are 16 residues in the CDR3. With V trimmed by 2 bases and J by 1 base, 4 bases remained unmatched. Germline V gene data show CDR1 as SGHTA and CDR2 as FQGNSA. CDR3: CASSLYGTGANTEAFF. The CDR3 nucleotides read TGTGCCAGCAGCTTATATGGGACAGGGGCGAACACTGAAGCTTTCTTT. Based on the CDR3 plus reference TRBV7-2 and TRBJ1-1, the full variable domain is GAGVSQSPSNKVTEKGKDVELRCDPISGHTALYWYRQSLGQGLEFLIYFQGNSAPDKSGLPSDRFSAERTGGSVSTLTIQRTQQEDSAVYLCASSLYGTGANTEAFFGQGTRLTVV.

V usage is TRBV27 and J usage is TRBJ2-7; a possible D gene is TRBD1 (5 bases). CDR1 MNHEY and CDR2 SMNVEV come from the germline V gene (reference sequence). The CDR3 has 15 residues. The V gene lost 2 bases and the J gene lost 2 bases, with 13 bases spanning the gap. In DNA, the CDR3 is TGTGCCAGCAGTTTAGGCGGCAGGGCAGCCTACGAGCAGTACTTC. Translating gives CASSLGGRAAYEQYF.

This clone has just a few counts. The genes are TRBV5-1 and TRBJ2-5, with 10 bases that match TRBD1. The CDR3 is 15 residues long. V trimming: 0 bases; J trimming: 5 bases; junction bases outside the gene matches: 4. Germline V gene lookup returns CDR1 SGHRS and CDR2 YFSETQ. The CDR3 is CASSLAGTGVETQYF. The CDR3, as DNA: TGCGCCAGCAGCTTGGCCGGGACAGGGGTCGAGACCCAGTACTTC.

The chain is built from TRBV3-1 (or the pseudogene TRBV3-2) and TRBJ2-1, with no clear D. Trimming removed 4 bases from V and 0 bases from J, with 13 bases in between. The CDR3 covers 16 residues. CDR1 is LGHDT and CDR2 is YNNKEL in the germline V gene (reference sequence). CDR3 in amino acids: CASSLRKAVSYNEQFF. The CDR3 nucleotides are TGTGCCAGCAGCCTGAGGAAGGCAGTCTCCTACAATGAGCAGTTCTTC.

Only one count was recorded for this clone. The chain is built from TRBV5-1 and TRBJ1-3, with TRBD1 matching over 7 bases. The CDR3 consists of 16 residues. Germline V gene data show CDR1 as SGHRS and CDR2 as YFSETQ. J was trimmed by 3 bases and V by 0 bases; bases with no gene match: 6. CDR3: CASSLAGTVRGNTIYF. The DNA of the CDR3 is TGCGCCAGCAGCTTGGCCGGGACAGTGCGTGGAAACACCATATATTTT.